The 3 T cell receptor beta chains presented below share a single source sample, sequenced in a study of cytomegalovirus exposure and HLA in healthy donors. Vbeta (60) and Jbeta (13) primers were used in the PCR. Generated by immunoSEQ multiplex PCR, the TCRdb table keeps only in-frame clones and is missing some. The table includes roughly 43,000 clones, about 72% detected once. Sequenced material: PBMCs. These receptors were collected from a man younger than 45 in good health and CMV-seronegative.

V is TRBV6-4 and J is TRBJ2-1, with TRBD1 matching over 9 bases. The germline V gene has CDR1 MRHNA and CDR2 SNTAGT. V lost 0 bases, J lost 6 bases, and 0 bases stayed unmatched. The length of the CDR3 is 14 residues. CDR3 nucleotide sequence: TGTGCCAGCAGTGACTCGACAGGGGGCAATGAGCAGTTCTTC. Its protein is CASSDSTGGNEQFF.

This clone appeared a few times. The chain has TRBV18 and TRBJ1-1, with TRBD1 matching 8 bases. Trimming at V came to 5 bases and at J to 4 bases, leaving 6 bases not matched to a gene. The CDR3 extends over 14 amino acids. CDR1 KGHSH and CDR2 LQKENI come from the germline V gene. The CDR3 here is CASSSGQGGTEAFF. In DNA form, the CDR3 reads TGTGCCAGCTCATCAGGACAGGGAGGCACTGAAGCTTTCTTT.

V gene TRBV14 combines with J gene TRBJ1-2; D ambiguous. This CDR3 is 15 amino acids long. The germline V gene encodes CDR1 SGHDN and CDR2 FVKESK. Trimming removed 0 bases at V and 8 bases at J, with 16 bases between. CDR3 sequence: CASSQDYNTGSGYTF. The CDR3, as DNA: TGTGCCAGCAGCCAAGATTACAATACGGGAAGCGGCTACACCTTC.